What follows are 17 T cell receptor beta chains derived from one specimen sequenced in a study of siplizumab effects on memory and regulatory T cells. The assay was immunoSEQ multiplex PCR, and TCRdb's table has in-frame clones only and misses some. The data contain just over 40,000 clones, around 92% of them singletons. The sequenced sample was naive CD4+ T cells sorted from blood. These receptors all stem from a human donor in good health.

The V and J genes are TRBV6-6 and TRBJ1-4, with D possibly TRBD1 on 6 matching bases. The CDR3 has 14 residues. V was cut by 10 bases and J by 4 bases, with 16 bases left in between. Germline V lookup: CDR1 MNHNY, CDR2 SVGAGI (reference sequence). In nucleotides, the CDR3 is TGTGCCACAGTGGGGGGGCCGGTTAATGAAAAACTGTTTTTT. Amino acids: CATVGGPVNEKLFF.

Regarding this clone: One end of the junction varies from germline; a read error may be responsible. This chain uses TRBV15 with TRBJ1-5; 7 bases are shared with TRBD1. The CDR3 contains 13 residues. Germline lookup yields CDR1 LNHNV and CDR2 YYDKDF (reference sequence). CDR3 DNA: TGTGCCACCAGCAGAGATCAGGAGGGGGCGAGTAATTTT. It specifies CATSRDQEGASNF.

The genes are TRBV19 and TRBJ1-1; perhaps TRBD1 as D (6 bases). The V gene's germline CDR1 is LNHDA and CDR2 SQIVND (reference sequence). Trimming removed 6 bases from V and 4 bases from J, with 12 bases in between. The CDR3 runs to 13 residues. The CDR3 reads CASRTGSSTEAFF. DNA for the CDR3: TGTGCCAGTAGGACAGGTTCGAGCACTGAAGCTTTCTTT.

V is TRBV25-1 and J is TRBJ2-2; possibly TRBD1 for D (6 bases). V was cut by 8 bases and J by 6 bases, with 16 bases left in between. Germline values: CDR1 MGHDK, CDR2 SYGVNS. CDR3 size: 14 residues. The CDR3 nucleotides are TGTGCCAGCGGTAACAGGGCTCCTCCCGGGGAGCTGTTTTTT. Residues: CASGNRAPPGELFF.

The chain uses TRBV2 and TRBJ2-5; D is uncertain. The CDR3 spans 12 residues. Between the trimmed V and J ends, which lost 5 bases and 4 bases, there was a span of 8 bases. Germline V gives CDR1 SNHLY, CDR2 FYNNEI. The chain's CDR3 is CASSRTRETQYF. CDR3 nucleotide sequence: TGTGCCAGCAGTCGCACCAGAGAGACCCAGTACTTC.

This sequence joins TRBV11-2 and TRBJ2-7; TRBD2 agrees at 7 bases. Germline CDR1 and CDR2: SGHAT and FQNNGV. With 3 bases clipped from V and 7 bases from J, the junction kept 6 bases outside the gene matches. The CDR3 runs 13 residues. CDR3 amino acids: CASSFQKAGEQYF. In DNA, the CDR3 is TGTGCCAGCAGCTTCCAAAAAGCGGGGGAGCAGTACTTC.

This clone has just one count. This chain connects TRBV27 to TRBJ1-6; a weak D match, TRBD1 (6 bases). Germline assignment: CDR1 MNHEY and CDR2 SMNVEV (reference sequence). CDR3 length equals 17 residues. Trimming left V 3 bases short and J 0 bases short, with 12 bases between. Written as DNA, the CDR3 is TGTGCCAGCAGTTTTGCAGGGGCGAGCTCCTATAATTCACCCCTCCACTTT. This gives the protein CASSFAGASSYNSPLHF.

This chain joins TRBV6-6 and TRBJ2-1, with 9 positions matching TRBD2. The CDR3 consists of 15 residues. Germline CDR1 and CDR2: MNHNY and SVGAGI (reference sequence). With V trimmed by 10 bases and J by 2 bases, 9 bases remained unmatched. The CDR3 bases are TGTGCCACTGGGGCGGCGGGGGGGCCCTACAATGAGCAGTTCTTC. As protein: CATGAAGGPYNEQFF.

This chain links TRBV29-1 with TRBJ1-2; D gene uncertain. The CDR3 sequence is 12 residues long. Germline-derived CDR1 and CDR2 are SQVTM and ANQGSEA. V was clipped by 4 bases and J by 1 base, with 7 bases between them. This chain's CDR3 is CSVGSSNYGYTF. The CDR3 nucleotides read TGCAGCGTTGGATCCAGTAACTATGGCTACACCTTC. The whole variable domain, remainder taken from reference TRBV29-1 and TRBJ1-2, is SAVISQKPSRDICQRGTSLTIQCQVDSQVTMMFWYRQQPGQSLTLIATANQGSEATYESGFVIDKFPISRPNLTFSTLTVSNMSPEDSSIYLCSVGSSNYGYTFGSGTRLTVV.

The chain joins TRBV6-1 to TRBJ1-4; D is unresolved. V gave up 3 bases and J gave up 8 bases, with 16 bases separating them. Germline values: CDR1 MNHNS, CDR2 SASEGT. The CDR3 consists of 15 residues. CDR3 nucleotides: TGTGCCAGCAGTGAGGGGTCGGCAGGAAGGGAAAAACTGTTTTTT. This gives the protein CASSEGSAGREKLFF.

This clone occurred a few times. The chain employs TRBV2 and TRBJ1-6, with a weak D call TRBD1 (5 bases). Germline-derived CDR1 and CDR2 are SNHLY and FYNNEI. Trimming took 1 base from V and 10 from J, leaving 8 bases between them. The CDR3 covers 13 residues. The DNA for the CDR3 is TGTGCCAGCAGTGAAGGGGGCGGGTCACCCCTCCACTTT. It encodes CASSEGGGSPLHF.

The chain employs TRBV6-1 and TRBJ2-7, with unresolved D. Germline V gene data show CDR1 as MNHNS and CDR2 as SASEGT. The V gene lost 2 bases and the J gene lost 9 bases, with 17 bases spanning the gap. The length of the CDR3 is 14 residues. CDR3 loop: CASSESDTWAGQYF. CDR3 coding DNA: TGTGCCAGCAGTGAATCAGACACCTGGGCTGGGCAGTACTTC.

V is TRBV19 and J is TRBJ2-7; 9 bases map to TRBD1. The CDR3 loop spans 14 amino acids. V lost 7 bases to trimming and J lost 1 base; unmatched junction nucleotides: 5. The germline V gene encodes CDR1 LNHDA and CDR2 SQIVND (reference sequence). CDR3 protein: CASNLGTGSYEQYF. Written as DNA, the CDR3 is TGTGCCAGTAACCTCGGGACAGGGTCCTACGAGCAGTACTTC.

The V gene is TRBV6-5, the J gene TRBJ2-1; TRBD2 agrees at 10 bases. V lost 7 bases, J lost 9 bases, and 6 bases stayed unmatched. Germline V CDR1 and CDR2: MNHEY, SVGAGI. This CDR3 contains 13 residues. Written as DNA, the CDR3 is TGTGCCAGCAAGGTAGCGGGGGGAGGTGAGCAGTTCTTC. Translating gives CASKVAGGGEQFF.

This chain links TRBV10-3 with TRBJ1-1, with D possibly matching TRBD1 (5 bases). Deletions cut 6 bases from V and 3 bases from J, with 11 bases between. The CDR3 runs 13 residues. Germline CDR1 ENHRY, CDR2 SYGVKD. CDR3 in DNA: TGTGCCATCAGCTTCCAGGGAGACACTGAAGCTTTCTTT. Its protein product is CAISFQGDTEAFF.

This chain connects TRBV4-1 to TRBJ2-7, with D possibly TRBD1 on 6 matching bases. The CDR3 has 20 residues. Germline CDR1 is MGHRA and CDR2 is YSYEKL. Trimming removed 4 bases at V and 0 bases at J, with 28 bases between. This CDR3 is CASSRTLNRVPAVLSYEQYF. The CDR3 DNA is TGCGCCAGCAGCCGAACTCTGAACAGGGTTCCTGCTGTTCTCTCCTACGAGCAGTACTTC.

This chain joins TRBV19 and TRBJ1-5; 8 nucleotides align to TRBD1. CDR1 is LNHDA, CDR2 SQIVND, per germline (reference sequence). This CDR3 is 13 amino acids long. Losses at the gene ends were 6 bases for V and 6 bases for J; bases not matched to a gene: 4. The CDR3 sequence is CASRDRVGQPQHF. CDR3 bases: TGTGCCAGTAGGGACAGGGTCGGTCAGCCCCAGCATTTT.